The clone carrying this T cell receptor beta chain was observed a handful of times. Its antigen is as yet unknown. One junction end disagrees with the germline gene, perhaps due to a read error. The CDR3 is made up of 16 amino acids. Germline CDR1 LNHNV, CDR2 YYDKDF (reference sequence). The data are from a study of blood T cells in healthy people across ages. Whole-study findings and limits: Naive CD4+ cell counts and diversity both ran higher in long-lived than in aged donors.

Next came a second PCR, run for about 6 to 12 cycles, which used a sample-barcoded 5' primer along with a J-beta primer mix. Every cDNA molecule bore a tag from a template-switch adaptor containing 12 random nucleotides. TCRdb independently ran MiXCR on the 5' RACE reads; one entry per CDR3 protein. This sample has around 1,800,000 distinct CDR3 sequences, with around 40% found just once. RNA extraction gave at least 5 micrograms of total RNA per sample. The sequence came from a human donor in good health. The chain has TRBV15 and TRBJ1-1; D not resolved. Sequencing input: blood. The CDR3, as DNA: TGTGCCACCAGCAGAGATTGGGGAGGCCCTGCCACTGGAGCTTTCTTT. Amino acid sequence: CATSRDWGGPATGAFF.